A single sample is the source of the 6 T cell receptor beta chains below, sequenced in a study of ipilimumab plus nivolumab after autologous stem cell transplantation. Sequencing was performed with immunoSEQ multiplex PCR; in TCRdb, only in-frame clones are kept and a portion is missing. The sample yields 20,000 to 25,000 clones, roughly 69% seen once. The sample here was PBMCs, taken in a trial of ipilimumab plus nivolumab as post-transplant consolidation. The receptor source for this set is a male donor with diffuse large B-cell lymphoma.

V gene TRBV5-1 combines with J gene TRBJ2-7; tentatively, D is TRBD2 (6 bases). CDR1 and CDR2 (germline): SGHRS, YFSETQ. CDR3 length equals 16 residues. The V gene lost 3 bases and the J gene lost 0 bases, with 16 bases spanning the gap. The CDR3 region is CASSSTFAGSSYEQYF. CDR3 in DNA: TGCGCCAGCAGCTCTACCTTTGCGGGGAGCTCCTACGAGCAGTACTTC.

The chain links TRBV15 to TRBJ2-1; 11 bases fit TRBD1. CDR1 and CDR2 (germline): LNHNV, YYDKDF (reference sequence). The CDR3 spans 12 residues. After removal of 3 bases from V and 15 bases from J, the junction contained 4 bases not matched to a gene. The CDR3 DNA sequence: TGTGCCACCAGCAGGGACAGGGGGCAGCCGTTCTTC. Residues: CATSRDRGQPFF.

The chain employs TRBV10-2 and TRBJ2-1; TRBD2 matches at 13 bases. The CDR3 is 16 amino acids. Germline values: CDR1 WSHSY, CDR2 SAAADI. V shed 4 bases and J 9 bases; nucleotides not matched to a gene: 9. CDR3 sequence: CASSGGTSGARGEQFF. CDR3 sequence (DNA): TGCGCCAGCAGTGGTGGGACTAGCGGGGCCCGCGGTGAGCAGTTCTTC.

This sequence joins TRBV5-1 and TRBJ2-3; 10 bases fit TRBD2. This CDR3 has 16 residues. Losses at the gene ends were 0 bases for V and 4 bases for J; bases not matched to a gene: 5. Per germline, CDR1 SGHRS and CDR2 YFSETQ. The CDR3 is CASSLASGSTADTQYF. The CDR3 nucleotides are TGCGCCAGCAGCTTGGCTAGCGGGAGTACGGCAGATACGCAGTATTTT.

The chain combines TRBV19 with TRBJ2-1, with TRBD2 matching over 7 bases. V was clipped by 3 bases and J by 7 bases; unmatched bases: 9. The V gene's germline CDR1 is LNHDA and CDR2 SQIVND (reference sequence). The CDR3 length is 15 residues. CDR3 region: CASSMNGGSLNEQFF. As DNA, the CDR3 is TGTGCCAGTAGTATGAATGGCGGGAGTTTGAATGAGCAGTTCTTC.

The rearrangement uses TRBV6-6 and TRBJ1-3; D might be TRBD1 (5 bases). This CDR3 is built from 14 residues. In germline, CDR1 is MNHNY, CDR2 SVGAGI (reference sequence). The V end was cut by 6 bases, the J end by 6 bases, with 15 bases between. CDR3 sequence reads: CASRPDREINTIYF. As DNA, the CDR3 is TGTGCCAGCAGGCCCGACAGAGAAATAAACACCATATATTTT.